This T cell receptor (beta chain) was observed in a study of blood T cell repertoires in COVID-19. Study at large: The origin of the acute and convalescent COVID-19 samples was the United States, Italy and Spain. Nucleic acid was either cDNA or gDNA, and it came from T cells, B-cell-depleted T cells, or PBMCs.

Original analysis: How many nucleated cells were present was estimated from reference gene primer amplification. TCRdb keeps only in-frame clones here, not all; method: immunoSEQ multiplex PCR. That table furnishes V, J and clone size, whereas the DNA furnished D and trimming. The sample carries around 46,000 clones, around four fifths recorded once. Germline values: CDR1 SGHRS, CDR2 YFSETQ. Trimming pared 6 bases from V and 0 bases from J, leaving 11 bases between. The CDR3 has 14 amino acids. This chain connects TRBV5-1 to TRBJ2-3; maybe TRBD2 (6 bases). The receptor was isolated from a man aged 65 to 85 with acute or convalescent COVID-19. Sample: peripheral blood. Written as DNA, the CDR3 is TGCGCCAGCACGGGCGGGGTTAGCACAGATACGCAGTATTTT. Encoded protein: CASTGGVSTDTQYF.